Shown below are 5 T cell receptor beta chains from a single sample sequenced in a study of identical twins. TCRdb itself ran the 5' RACE reads through MiXCR, one entry per CDR3 protein. The sample shows more than 250,000 distinct CDR3 sequences, around 8.8% of them seen only once. The same data also contributed to another study, on yellow fever vaccine responses in identical twins.

The material sequenced was memory (CD45RO+) T cells sorted from blood. The source is a woman aged 18-29 years in good health.

Many counts were recorded for this clonotype. This rearrangement joins TRBV28 to TRBJ2-5; D might be TRBD1 (6 bases). Trimming stripped 4 bases from V and 4 bases from J, with 22 bases between. The CDR3 is 17 amino acids. Germline CDR1 MDHEN, CDR2 SYDVKM. CDR3 protein: CASSSRASTGIGETQYF. CDR3 DNA sequence: TGTGCCAGCAGTTCCCGGGCAAGCACAGGGATCGGAGAGACCCAGTACTTC.

This clonotype showed up many times. This chain uses TRBV5-6 with TRBJ1-1; D unclear. The CDR3 is 13 amino acids. Trimming shortened V by 5 bases and J by 4 bases, and 12 bases separated the two germline ends. Germline loops: CDR1 SGHDT, CDR2 YYEEEE. This CDR3 is CASRSGSGTEAFF. DNA for the CDR3: TGTGCCAGCAGGTCTGGCTCAGGCACTGAAGCTTTCTTT.

The chain joins TRBV7-2 to TRBJ2-7, with D tentatively TRBD2 (5 bases). The ends were cut back, 1 base at V and 4 bases at J, with 5 bases in the middle. CDR3 size: 12 residues. Germline CDR1 SGHTA, CDR2 FQGNSA. This CDR3 reads CASSLGEYEQYF. The CDR3 DNA sequence: TGTGCCAGCAGCTTAGGGGAGTACGAGCAGTACTTC.

This clonotype was recorded many times. The V and J genes are TRBV5-1 and TRBJ1-1; D is unclear. Trimming took 0 bases from V and 9 from J, leaving 15 bases between them. The CDR3 covers 14 residues. Germline CDR1 SGHRS, CDR2 YFSETQ. CDR3 loop: CASSLGPLKQQAFF. The DNA of the CDR3 is TGCGCCAGCAGCTTGGGCCCGTTGAAGCAGCAAGCTTTCTTT. Supplemented by reference TRBV5-1 and TRBJ1-1, the full variable domain reads KAGVTQTPRYLIKTRGQQVTLSCSPISGHRSVSWYQQTPGQGLQFLFEYFSETQRNKGNFPGRFSGRQFSNSRSEMNVSTLELGDSALYLCASSLGPLKQQAFFGQGTRLTVV.

The chain couples TRBV6-4 to TRBJ2-1; TRBD1 might be the D (7 bases). V shed 7 bases and J shed 7 bases, with 20 bases lying between them. Germline V lookup: CDR1 MRHNA, CDR2 SNTAGT. The CDR3 totals 15 residues. The CDR3 DNA reads TGTGCCAGCAAACACAGTACAGGGGCGGGGAATGAGCAGTTCTTC. Its translation: CASKHSTGAGNEQFF.